The source of this T cell receptor beta chain is a study of cytomegalovirus exposure and HLA in healthy donors (dated by TCRdb to about 2017). In terms of the full investigation: According to an earlier analysis of 550 to 750 of the donors, some 180 million T cells yielded 120 million or so unique TCR beta sequences and 276 Gb of sequence data. Using immunosequencing, the study profiled T cell repertoires from about 610 subjects and related those repertoires to cytomegalovirus serostatus. Donor age, sex, ethnicity and CMV serostatus were compiled together with the repertoire data. All discovery cohort repertoires had been generated using a single sequencing platform. The later analysis used no new phenotypic data to find candidate immune exposures, relying instead on TCR beta sequences and their occurrence across donors. The number of donors typed differed by locus, with about 629-630 for A, B, C, DRB1 and DQB1, over 500 for DQA1, nearly 610 for DPA1, and around 450 for DPB1. Among the 398 genotyped donors, around 81% belonged to the genetic ancestry cluster associated with self-reported Caucasian donors. High-throughput TCR immunosequencing, statistical association of individual TCRs with disease status, and machine learning were combined to predict cytomegalovirus infection status. A later genetic analysis took genome-wide SNP genotypes for 398 of the 666 donors and used that subset as a discovery cohort. The study was designed to test whether signatures of past pathogen exposure could be identified by cataloging public T cell receptors. Both class I and class II loci were covered by HLA typing, at four-digit resolution. A separate validation cohort of 90 to 150 different subjects was used in addition to the approximately 700-subject first cohort. An early release that covered some 640 HLA-typed donors contained approximately 300 gigabases of sequencing data and tens of millions of unique TCR sequences. An earlier analysis of 500 to 750 of the donors applied high-throughput TCR beta sequencing to assess whether each TCR beta V gene segment acted as functional or pseudogenic. Among around 400 genotyped donors of the cohort, an average of around 240,000 unique TCR beta nucleotide sequences were sequenced per donor, around a sixth of them non-productive. Because of strong linkage in the cohort, 4 to 6 DR-DQ haplotypes were treated as single units for association and clustering. To study patterns of TCR occurrence, a later analysis re-analyzed previously published TCR beta repertoires from around 700 donors and added high-resolution HLA genotyping.

What the authors observed across the whole study: The authors suggested that the approach could potentially be generalized to other disease states and immunological phenotypes. In a later analysis, over 15,000 TCR beta sequences were associated with specific HLA alleles at a false discovery rate of 0.05. Only TCR beta chains were sequenced in this cohort, and the absence of alpha or paired-chain data limited detectable features. Because the 87-base-pair reads could not distinguish some IMGT-functional V segments, including TRBV6-2 and TRBV6-3, those segments were excluded. In both the original and validation cohorts, the classifier was reported to diagnose cytomegalovirus status with high specificity and sensitivity. Immune exposure information for the cohort was limited to CMV serostatus. HLA typing was unavailable for some donors at each locus, so association tests used only the typed subset. The study listed 164 TCR beta chains as associated with cytomegalovirus. In an earlier analysis of several hundred of the donors, most TCR beta V segments were observed in productive rearrangements about 87% or about 30% of the time, broadly matching IMGT annotations. Linkage disequilibrium might explain the correlated functional status among segregating V segments, but an unknown experimental factor could not be ruled out. Compared with equally common non-associated chains, HLA-associated TCR beta chains in a later analysis were more clonally expanded and had lower generation probabilities. A later genetic analysis associated a missense DCLRE1C variant with V-gene and J-gene trimming of TCR beta chains, and an independent cohort replicated the association. In a later genetic analysis, fewer N-insertions in productive TCRs were reported among donors in an Asian-associated ancestry cluster than the roughly 700-donor mean. Across donors, most TCR sequences were observed very rarely, whereas some public TCRs were present in many individuals. In a later analysis, the rate of TCR association differed among HLA loci, with DRB1 alleles having the most associated TCRs and HLA-C alleles having the fewest. The presence/absence analyses assumed that sequencing depth was roughly uniform across donors, and that assumption may not be true. When HLA alleles, especially DR and DQ, strongly co-occurred, TCR associations were difficult to assign to individual alleles. Several of the top co-occurrence clusters appeared to be linked to parvovirus B19, influenza, CMV and Epstein-Barr virus, according to a later analysis. Three of the identified cytomegalovirus-associated TCR beta chains were confirmed in vitro to be specific for cytomegalovirus antigens. A further reported finding was that TCR beta sequences accurately predicted the HLA-A and HLA-B alleles for most subjects in the first cohort. The earlier analysis of approximately 590 of the donors excluded 15 to 20 rarely observed V segments, including chromosome 9 orphons, because counts were too low. A group of highly shared sequence variants was considered likely to be a technical artifact of the sequencing pipeline. A later analysis found that most CMV-associated TCR beta chains appeared HLA-restricted, with HLA associations seemingly driven largely by CMV exposure.

Receptors were amplified or captured by the immunoSEQ multiplex PCR assay. For the multiplex PCR, a mixture combining 60 forward primers for TCR Vbeta segments and 13 reverse primers for TCR Jbeta segments was used. The CDR3 region of rearranged TCR beta genes was amplified from genomic DNA by a multiplex PCR assay. On the Illumina HiSeq System, the amplified TCR beta libraries were sequenced as 87-base-pair reads. The paper's data handling went like this. In a later analysis, some 80 million unique TCR beta chains were counted across the roughly 670 repertoires, and about 10 million of these chains were shared by at least two donors. A nearest-neighbor algorithm error-corrected the raw reads and collapsed the reads into unique sequences, merging closely related sequences to remove PCR and sequencing errors. Alignment of CDR3 sequences to IMGT reference sequences was used to assign V, D and J gene segments. For a sequence to be retained, a match of at least six nucleotides was required to both a V gene segment and a J gene segment. Rearrangements were called productive when the CDR3 lacked stop codons and stayed in frame with V and J; all others were non-productive. Following IMGT convention, CDR3 was defined as the stretch from the second conserved V-encoded cysteine up to the conserved J-encoded phenylalanine. The earlier analysis of about 610 of the donors excluded any sequence lacking an unambiguous match to a single V gene segment. In an earlier analysis of several hundred of the donors, V segments were called functional above 56.7% productive rearrangements and were called segregating when the between-donor standard deviation exceeded 5%. A statistical classification framework was built for diagnosing cytomegalovirus status from the catalog of TCR beta chain sequences. V and J gene assignment, in a later analysis, came from comparing TCR nucleotide sequences with IMGT/GENE-DB human TR gene sequences. A later analysis assigned CDR3 sequences and most-parsimonious VDJ recombination scenarios with the TCRdist pipeline. In a later analysis, every TCR beta chain was defined by the combination of its CDR3 amino acid sequence and its V-gene family, and reads without a unique V-gene family were dropped. A later analysis removed several hundred highly shared, low-generation-probability nucleotide sequences to deal with suspected cross-contamination and a sequencing artifact. In a later analysis, a clonal expansion index for each public chain was calculated from normalized within-repertoire ranks of inferred template counts. A later analysis computed generation probabilities with a VDJ recombination model fitted to out-of-frame rearrangements, and checked the results against IGoR. Hypergeometric tests were used in a later analysis to score TCR-TCR, TCR-HLA and TCR-CMV co-occurrence, with a repertoire-size bias correction applied to the TCR pairs. In a later analysis, false discovery rates were estimated by permuting HLA or CMV assignments 20 times. In a later analysis, co-occurring TCRs were grouped with DBSCAN, and TCRdist sequence similarity was added when clustering was performed within HLA-allele-positive subsets. Repertoires with fewer than 30,000 or more than 120,000 public chains were left out of co-occurrence clustering, as were a few repertoires with anomalous nucleotide sharing. TCRdb stores this immuneACCESS table with in-frame sequences only. Part of the clones is absent; in the studies checked, under half of the shortfall reflects unresolved V genes, and no reason is known for the rest. The V and J calls and clone size are taken from that table; D and trimming were inferred from the DNA. A total of 150,000 to 200,000 clones appear in this sample, over 65% of them only once. The ten largest clones add up to roughly 4.5% of the sample.

Note on this clone: It lacks a known antigen. No per-base quality is available; no much larger clone lies one base away.

In total, 666 healthy bone marrow donors made up the cohort. Cohort members were all nominally healthy when sampled, although unrecorded immune exposures were likely present. The donor tested CMV seropositive and was one of the 289 seropositive cohort members. Each donor provided a peripheral blood sample, and peripheral blood mononuclear cells were used for TCR beta sequencing. Genomic DNA was extracted from the blood cell samples with the Qiagen DNeasy Blood Extraction Kit. At the junction V is shortened by 0 bases and J by 7 bases, with 19 bases in between. In the germline V gene, CDR1 corresponds to SGHTA and CDR2 to FQGNSA. From the cysteine through the phenylalanine, the CDR3 covers 18 amino acids. The entry retains the CDR3 DNA only, 54 bases that are in frame from base 1.

This sequence originates from a man younger than 30 in good health and CMV-seropositive. Sequences were obtained from PBMCs. The chain is assembled from TRBV7-2 and TRBJ1-6; a tentative D call is TRBD1 (6 bases match). The DNA is as follows: TGTGCCAGCAGCTTAGCGGGGAACGGGTGGGGGGGCAATTCACCCCTCCACTTT. This codes for CASSLAGNGWGGNSPLHF.